A selection of T cell receptor beta chains follows, all from one sample in a study of blood T cell repertoires in COVID-19. Repertoires were generated with immunoSEQ multiplex PCR, while TCRdb's copy carries only in-frame clones and drops some. The sample lists about 87,000 clones; roughly 80% were seen once. Material: peripheral blood. These receptors all stem from a woman aged 45-59 years with acute or convalescent COVID-19. Each CDR3 is given with its conserved first and last residue. Each record gives: V gene, D gene, J gene, clone size, CDR3 protein, CDR3 DNA. A D gene is named only where the DNA matches it firmly. A clone size is listed for some rows: how often the clone was seen (once, few, many), or a class if it is expanded.

V: TRBV30
D: .
J: TRBJ1-6
size: once
CDR3: CAWSVSQMSPLHF
DNA: TGTGCCTGGAGTGTTTCACAGATGTCACCCCTCCACTTT

V: TRBV6-2/TRBV6-3
D: .
J: TRBJ1-2
size: .
CDR3: CASSYSEAGFGYTF
DNA: TGTGCCAGCAGTTACTCGGAAGCGGGGTTTGGCTACACCTTC

V: TRBV5-4
D: TRBD1
J: TRBJ1-6
size: .
CDR3: CASSLRGGGGSPLHF
DNA: TGTGCCAGCAGCTTGCGAGGGGGCGGTGGTTCACCCCTCCACTTT

V: TRBV28
D: TRBD1
J: TRBJ1-2
size: few
CDR3: CASSLGGTAGGYTF
DNA: TGTGCCAGCAGTTTAGGAGGGACAGCCGGCGGCTACACCTTC

V: TRBV6-4
D: TRBD1
J: TRBJ1-2
size: few
CDR3: CASRSTGGYGYTF
DNA: TGTGCCAGCAGATCGACAGGGGGCTATGGCTACACCTTC

V: TRBV19
D: TRBD1
J: TRBJ1-1
size: once
CDR3: CASSIRTGNTEAFF
DNA: TGTGCCAGTAGTATCCGGACAGGGAACACTGAAGCTTTCTTT

V: TRBV30
D: TRBD1
J: TRBJ1-1
size: few
CDR3: CAWRDREDTEAFF
DNA: TGTGCCTGGAGGGACAGGGAGGACACTGAAGCTTTCTTT

V: TRBV6-1
D: TRBD1
J: TRBJ1-6
size: .
CDR3: CASSEGQGNSPLHF
DNA: TGTGCCAGCAGTGAAGGACAGGGGAATTCACCCCTCCACTTT

V: TRBV7-9
D: TRBD1
J: TRBJ1-6
size: .
CDR3: CASSNGQERSPLHF
DNA: TGTGCCAGCAGCAACGGACAGGAGAGGTCACCCCTCCACTTT

V: TRBV7-9
D: TRBD1
J: TRBJ2-5
size: .
CDR3: CASSRDRDMETQYF
DNA: TGTGCCAGCAGCCGGGACAGGGACATGGAGACCCAGTACTTC